Presented here are 3 T cell receptor beta chains from one specimen sequenced in a study of T cells in Graves' hyperthyroidism and ophthalmopathy. RNA transcripts served as the template for amplifying TCR beta CDR3 regions. HTBI primers were the set used in a first-round RT-PCR of the TCR CDR3. Using its own MiXCR run on the multiplex PCR reads, TCRdb lists one record per CDR3 protein. The sample lists more than 500,000 distinct CDR3 sequences, around 15% occurring once. The specimen sequenced was blood. These receptors were obtained from a woman under 40 with Graves' hyperthyroidism.

This clonotype was found many times. The chain employs TRBV7-9 and TRBJ2-5; tentatively, D is TRBD2 (6 bases). Trimming pared 5 bases from V and 5 bases from J, leaving 12 bases between. The CDR3 is 13 amino acids. Germline CDR1 and CDR2: SEHNR and FQNEAQ (reference sequence). CDR3 loop: CASSPTAGETQYF. The CDR3 DNA is TGTGCCAGCAGCCCTACTGCGGGGGAGACCCAGTACTTC.

This clonotype has only a few counts. The V and J genes are TRBV9 and TRBJ2-5; D is possibly TRBD1 or TRBD2 (5 bases each). With 0 bases removed from V and 0 bases from J, the gap between germline ends came to 9 bases. Germline V gene lookup returns CDR1 SGDLS and CDR2 YYNGEE. The CDR3 is made up of 15 amino acids. The CDR3 protein is CASSVAGQHQETQYF. CDR3 DNA sequence: TGTGCCAGCAGCGTAGCGGGGCAGCACCAAGAGACCCAGTACTTC.

This clonotype came up many times. The chain links TRBV3-1 to TRBJ2-5, with D perhaps TRBD1 (6 bases). Germline V gene sequence: CDR1 LGHDT, CDR2 YNNKEL (reference sequence). With 1 base removed from V and 5 bases from J, the gap between germline ends came to 17 bases. This CDR3 contains 16 residues. CDR3 sequence: CASSQVPKGERETQYF. CDR3 sequence (DNA): TGTGCCAGCAGCCAAGTCCCTAAGGGGGAAAGGGAGACCCAGTACTTC.